This T cell receptor beta chain comes out of a study of blood T cells in healthy people across ages. Sample-barcoded 5' priming and a J-beta primer mix drove a second PCR of roughly 7 to 11 cycles. TCRdb re-analysed the 5' RACE reads in MiXCR, keeping a single row per CDR3 protein. The profile shows about 1.6 million distinct CDR3 sequences, 30% to 40% of them singletons. Per the germline V gene, CDR1 is SQVTM and CDR2 is ANQGSEA. Trimming took off 5 bases at V and 9 bases at J, with 19 bases between the two ends. The CDR3 is 13 amino acids. This TCR derives from a woman aged 25 to 45 in good health. The sequencing sample was made of blood. This chain uses TRBV29-1 with TRBJ2-5; either TRBD1 or TRBD2 may fit D (5 bases each). CDR3 bases: TGCAGCGTTAGTGGGGCCCCGATAGCGCCCCAGTACTTC. Residues: CSVSGAPIAPQYF.